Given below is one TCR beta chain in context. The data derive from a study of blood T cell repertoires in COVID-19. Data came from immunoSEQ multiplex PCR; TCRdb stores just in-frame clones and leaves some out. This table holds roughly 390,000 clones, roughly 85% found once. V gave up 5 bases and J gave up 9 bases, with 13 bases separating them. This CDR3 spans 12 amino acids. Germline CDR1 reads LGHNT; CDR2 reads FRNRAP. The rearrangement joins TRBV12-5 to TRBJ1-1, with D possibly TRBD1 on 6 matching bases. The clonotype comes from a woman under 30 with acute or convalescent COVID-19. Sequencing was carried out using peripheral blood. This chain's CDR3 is CASGPPGGQAFF. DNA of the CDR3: TGTGCTAGTGGTCCCCCCGGGGGGCAAGCTTTCTTT.